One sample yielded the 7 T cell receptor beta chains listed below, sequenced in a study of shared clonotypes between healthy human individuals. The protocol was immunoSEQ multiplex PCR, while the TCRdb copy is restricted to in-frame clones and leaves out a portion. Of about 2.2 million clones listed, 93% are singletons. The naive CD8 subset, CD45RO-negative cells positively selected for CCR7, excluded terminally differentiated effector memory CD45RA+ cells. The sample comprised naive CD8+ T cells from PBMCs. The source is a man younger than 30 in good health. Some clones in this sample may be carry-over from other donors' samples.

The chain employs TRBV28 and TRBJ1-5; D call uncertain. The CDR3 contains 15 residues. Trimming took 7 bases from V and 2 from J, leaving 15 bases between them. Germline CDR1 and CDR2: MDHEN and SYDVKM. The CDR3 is CASTLVRSGNQPQHF. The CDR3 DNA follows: TGTGCCAGCACCTTGGTCAGGTCGGGCAATCAGCCCCAGCATTTT.

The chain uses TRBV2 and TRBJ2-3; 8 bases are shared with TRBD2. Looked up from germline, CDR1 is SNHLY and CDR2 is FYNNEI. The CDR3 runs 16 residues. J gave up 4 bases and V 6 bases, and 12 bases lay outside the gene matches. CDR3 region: CASSQGTSGPPDTQYF. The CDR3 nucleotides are TGTGCCAGCAGCCAAGGAACTAGCGGACCCCCAGATACGCAGTATTTT.

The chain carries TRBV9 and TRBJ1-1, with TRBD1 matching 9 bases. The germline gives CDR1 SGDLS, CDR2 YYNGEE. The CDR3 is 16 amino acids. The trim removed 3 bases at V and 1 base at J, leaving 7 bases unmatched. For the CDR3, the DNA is TGTGCCAGCAGCGCAAGTGACAGGGGGGCGAACACTGAAGCTTTCTTT. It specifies CASSASDRGANTEAFF.

CDR3 DNA: TGTGCCAGCAGCTTAGCTTTTCCTGGCAGGGGGCGCGAGATGGGCACTGAAGCTTTCTTT. Protein sequence: CASSLAFPGRGREMGTEAFF. J is TRBJ1-1 and V is TRBV7-2; 8 bases fit TRBD1. CDR1 and CDR2 from the germline V gene are SGHTA and FQGNSA. The CDR3 spans 20 residues. With V trimmed by 0 bases and J by 4 bases, 19 bases remained unmatched. The whole variable domain, remainder taken from reference TRBV7-2 and TRBJ1-1, is GAGVSQSPSNKVTEKGKDVELRCDPISGHTALYWYRQSLGQGLEFLIYFQGNSAPDKSGLPSDRFSAERTGGSVSTLTIQRTQQEDSAVYLCASSLAFPGRGREMGTEAFFGQGTRLTVV.

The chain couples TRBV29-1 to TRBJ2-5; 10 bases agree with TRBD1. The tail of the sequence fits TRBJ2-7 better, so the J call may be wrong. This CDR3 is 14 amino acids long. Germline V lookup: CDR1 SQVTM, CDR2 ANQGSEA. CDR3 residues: CSAESRDRGDEQYF. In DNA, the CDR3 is TGCAGCGCCGAATCCCGGGACAGGGGCGACGAGCAGTACTTC.

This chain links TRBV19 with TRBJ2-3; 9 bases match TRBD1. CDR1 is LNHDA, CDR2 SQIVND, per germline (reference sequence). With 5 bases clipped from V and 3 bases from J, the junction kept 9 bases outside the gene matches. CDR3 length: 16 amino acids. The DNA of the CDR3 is TGTGCCAGTAGTGATACGACAGGGGGAGGTACAGATACGCAGTATTTT. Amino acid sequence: CASSDTTGGGTDTQYF.

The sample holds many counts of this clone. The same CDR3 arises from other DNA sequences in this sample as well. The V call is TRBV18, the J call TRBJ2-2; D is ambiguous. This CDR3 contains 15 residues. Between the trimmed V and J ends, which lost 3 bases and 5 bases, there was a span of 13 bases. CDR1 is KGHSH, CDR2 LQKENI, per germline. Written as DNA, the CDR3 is TGTGCCAGCTCACCGCGCCCTGGGTCAACCGGGGAGCTGTTTTTT. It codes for CASSPRPGSTGELFF.